Below are 4 T cell receptor beta chains sequenced from a single sample in a study of T cell repertoires in cytomegalovirus infection. One entry per CDR3 protein results from TCRdb running MiXCR on the reads. Altogether around 800,000 distinct CDR3 sequences are present, around a third being singletons, with the ten largest covering under 15%. No antigens are known for them. The sample was cultured CD8+ T cells from PBMCs, taken from culture after CMV antigen stimulation. Source of these receptors: a human donor in good health (CMV status not recorded). Some clones in this sample may be carry-over from other donors' samples.

V gene TRBV28 combines with J gene TRBJ1-2; the match to TRBD1 covers 7 bases. Per germline, CDR1 MDHEN and CDR2 SYDVKM. Trimming at V came to 2 bases and at J to 7 bases, leaving 10 bases not matched to a gene. The CDR3 extends over 15 amino acids. CDR3 sequence (DNA): TGTGCCAGCAGTTTAAGGGGGCAGACTAGGGGTGGCTACACCTTC. Translation: CASSLRGQTRGGYTF.

In its sample, this clonotype was seen a few times. The CDR3 sequence is CASTNDRDSHTGANVLTF. Written as DNA, the CDR3 is TGTGCCAGCACTAACGACCGGGACAGTCATACTGGGGCCAACGTCCTGACTTTC. This chain connects TRBV7-9 to TRBJ2-6; 7 nucleotides line up with TRBD1. The CDR3 sequence is 18 residues long. Looked up from germline, CDR1 is SEHNR and CDR2 is FQNEAQ (reference sequence). V shed 7 bases, J shed 2 bases, and the junction held 14 bases outside the gene matches.

V usage is TRBV6-5 and J usage is TRBJ2-5; 8 nucleotides line up with TRBD1. With V trimmed by 0 bases and J by 0 bases, 12 bases remained unmatched. The germline V gene encodes CDR1 MNHEY and CDR2 SVGAGI. There are 19 residues in the CDR3. CDR3 residues: CASSYSAGGLTIDQETQYF. As DNA, the CDR3 is TGTGCCAGCAGTTACTCGGCAGGGGGCCTTACCATTGACCAAGAGACCCAGTACTTC.

In this sample, this clonotype turned up many times. This chain joins TRBV7-6 and TRBJ1-4; no clear D gene. Trimming stripped 1 base from V and 2 bases from J, with 8 bases between. This CDR3 is built from 15 residues. The germline V gene encodes CDR1 SGHVS and CDR2 FNYEAQ. The CDR3 DNA sequence: TGTGCCAGCAGCTTAGAGGCCAGGACTAATGAAAAACTGTTTTTT. It yields the protein CASSLEARTNEKLFF.